The 25 T cell receptor beta chains listed next were all sequenced from one sample in a study of OX40 agonist ivuxolimab in advanced cancers. TCRdb keeps only in-frame clones here, not all; method: immunoSEQ multiplex PCR. The table shows approximately 74,000 clones, with approximately 90% occurring only once. The sample consisted of CD4+ or CD8+ T cells sorted from blood, taken in a trial of the OX40 agonist ivuxolimab. The receptors originated from an adult with an advanced solid tumor such as melanoma, head and neck, liver or kidney cancer.

This chain connects TRBV7-2 to TRBJ2-7, with D possibly TRBD2 on 6 matching bases. Trimming took 3 bases from V and 7 from J, leaving 16 bases between them. This CDR3 has 14 amino acids. CDR1 is SGHTA, CDR2 FQGNSA, per germline. The CDR3, as DNA: TGTGCCAGCAGCTTGGCCGCGGGAAGAAGGGAGCAGTACTTC. Encoded protein: CASSLAAGRREQYF. The full variable domain, its missing parts supplied by reference TRBV7-2 and TRBJ2-7, is GAGVSQSPSNKVTEKGKDVELRCDPISGHTALYWYRQSLGQGLEFLIYFQGNSAPDKSGLPSDRFSAERTGGSVSTLTIQRTQQEDSAVYLCASSLAAGRREQYFGPGTRLTVT.

On this clone: Relative to the germline gene, one junction end is altered; a read error may explain this. This rearrangement joins TRBV28 to TRBJ1-2; 9 nucleotides agree with TRBD1. Germline CDR1 MDHEN, CDR2 SYDVKM. The CDR3 consists of 14 residues. DNA of the CDR3: TGTGCCGGCAGTCGCGGGACAGGGTCTTATGGCTACACCTTC. Amino acid sequence: CAGSRGTGSYGYTF.

This chain uses TRBV10-3 with TRBJ2-2; a possible D gene is TRBD2 (5 bases). Trimming took off 9 bases at V and 2 bases at J, with 10 bases between the two ends. There are 13 residues in the CDR3. The germline V gene encodes CDR1 ENHRY and CDR2 SYGVKD. The CDR3: CAISELNTGELFF. CDR3 bases: TGTGCCATTAGCGAGCTAAACACCGGGGAGCTGTTTTTT.

This clone showed up just once. The rearrangement joins TRBV11-3 to TRBJ2-1; no firm D call. The CDR3 totals 17 residues. The V end lost 0 bases, the J end lost 5 bases, and 17 bases lay between the germline ends. From germline, CDR1 is SGHNT and CDR2 YENEEA. The CDR3 nucleotides are TGTGCCAGCAGCTTAGAGGTAGTTGCGGACCAGCACAATGAGCAGTTCTTC. This gives the protein CASSLEVVADQHNEQFF.

Written as DNA, the CDR3 is TGTGCCAGTAGTTCGGAACTAGCGGGTGCCTACGAGCAGTACTTC. Amino acids: CASSSELAGAYEQYF. V usage is TRBV19 and J usage is TRBJ2-7; 9 bases map to TRBD2. The CDR3 totals 15 residues. CDR1 is LNHDA and CDR2 is SQIVND in the germline V gene (reference sequence). Germline trimming cut 5 bases from V and 2 bases from J; bases unmatched to any gene: 7.

This chain joins TRBV5-1 and TRBJ2-1; 9 bases align to TRBD1. The CDR3 has 14 residues. Germline loops: CDR1 SGHRS, CDR2 YFSETQ. Germline trimming cut 1 base from V and 8 bases from J; bases unmatched to any gene: 4. The CDR3 coding sequence is TGCGCCAGCAGCTTGACTGGGACAGGGTATGAGCAGTTCTTC. It specifies CASSLTGTGYEQFF.

A few counts support this clone. The chain links TRBV4-1 to TRBJ2-2; 8 bases map to TRBD2. The ends lost 0 bases at V and 5 bases at J; junction bases unmatched: 8. The V gene's germline CDR1 is MGHRA and CDR2 YSYEKL. CDR3 length: 17 amino acids. CDR3 sequence (DNA): TGCGCCAGCAGCCAAGATTCGGGACTAGTATTAACCGGGGAGCTGTTTTTT. This gives the protein CASSQDSGLVLTGELFF.

The CDR3 reads CASSLDHRDAEAFF. The CDR3 DNA reads TGTGCCAGCAGCTTAGATCACAGGGACGCTGAAGCTTTCTTT. The chain is built from TRBV7-9 and TRBJ1-1; maybe TRBD1 (6 bases). Per germline, CDR1 SEHNR and CDR2 FQNEAQ (reference sequence). The CDR3 is made up of 14 amino acids. The V and J ends lost 1 base and 6 bases respectively, with 12 bases between them.

The chain employs TRBV7-2 and TRBJ2-7, with a weak D call TRBD1 (6 bases). There are 15 residues in the CDR3. Germline V CDR1 and CDR2: SGHTA, FQGNSA. Trimming removed 4 bases at V and 0 bases at J, with 13 bases between. The CDR3: CASSYRYRASYEQYF. The CDR3 DNA is TGTGCCAGCAGCTACCGATACAGGGCCTCCTACGAGCAGTACTTC.

This sequence joins TRBV2 and TRBJ2-3; TRBD1 might be the D (6 bases). V lost 3 bases to trimming and J lost 7 bases, with 8 bases between them. Germline-derived CDR1 and CDR2 are SNHLY and FYNNEI. CDR3 length: 12 amino acids. CDR3 nucleotides: TGTGCCAGCAGTGACGGACAGAATACGCAGTATTTT. It yields the protein CASSDGQNTQYF. Looking up the rest from reference TRBV2 and TRBJ2-3 gives the full variable domain: EPEVTQTPSHQVTQMGQEVILRCVPISNHLYFYWYRQILGQKVEFLVSFYNNEISEKSEIFDDQFSVERPDGSNFTLKIRSTKLEDSAMYFCASSDGQNTQYFGPGTRLTVL.

This chain links TRBV28 with TRBJ1-6; 7 bases fit TRBD1. The germline V gene has CDR1 MDHEN and CDR2 SYDVKM. The CDR3 is 15 amino acids. Unmatched junction bases numbered 7, after V lost 6 bases and J lost 5 bases. The chain's CDR3 is CASREGQANNSPLHF. The CDR3 coding sequence is TGTGCCAGCAGGGAAGGACAGGCAAATAATTCACCCCTCCACTTT.

J is TRBJ2-1 and V is TRBV6-6; 10 nucleotides match TRBD1. V lost 6 bases, J lost 7 bases, and 9 bases stayed unmatched. The germline CDR1 and CDR2 sequences are MNHNY and SVGAGI (reference sequence). The CDR3 spans 15 residues. The CDR3 bases are TGTGCCAGCAGCCATCCGGGACAGGGGCCTAATGAGCAGTTCTTC. Residues: CASSHPGQGPNEQFF.

The chain combines TRBV2 with TRBJ2-3; 9 nucleotides agree with TRBD1. This CDR3 comprises 14 residues. The V gene's germline CDR1 is SNHLY and CDR2 FYNNEI. V was clipped by 8 bases and J by 3 bases; unmatched bases: 6. CDR3 in DNA: TGTGCCAGCTCCTCACAGGGGGCGACAGATACGCAGTATTTT. Its protein product is CASSSQGATDTQYF.

The rearrangement uses TRBV19 and TRBJ2-1; D is perhaps TRBD2 (6 bases). The germline V gene has CDR1 LNHDA and CDR2 SQIVND (reference sequence). Deletions cut 3 bases from V and 2 bases from J, with 11 bases between. The CDR3 contains 15 residues. This chain's CDR3 is CASSISGGTYNEQFF. The CDR3, as DNA: TGTGCCAGTAGTATTTCTGGCGGGACCTACAATGAGCAGTTCTTC.

The chain couples TRBV28 to TRBJ1-5; D might be TRBD1 (5 bases). The V gene's germline CDR1 is MDHEN and CDR2 SYDVKM. Trimming stripped 7 bases from V and 2 bases from J, with 15 bases between. This CDR3 is 15 amino acids long. The CDR3 DNA is TGTGCCAGCAACCAACCCGGGGCCGGCAATCAGCCCCAGCATTTT. Translation gives CASNQPGAGNQPQHF.

This chain links TRBV28 with TRBJ2-7, with D possibly TRBD1 on 5 matching bases. CDR3 length: 14 residues. V lost 6 bases to trimming and J lost 5 bases, with 17 bases between them. CDR1 and CDR2 (germline): MDHEN, SYDVKM. This CDR3 reads CASRTTRESDEQYF. In nucleotides, the CDR3 is TGTGCCAGCAGAACTACCAGGGAATCGGACGAGCAGTACTTC. The full variable domain, its missing parts supplied by reference TRBV28 and TRBJ2-7, is DVKVTQSSRYLVKRTGEKVFLECVQDMDHENMFWYRQDPGLGLRLIYFSYDVKMKEKGDIPEGYSVSREKKERFSLILESASTNQTSMYLCASRTTRESDEQYFGPGTRLTVT.

This chain links TRBV19 with TRBJ1-2, with D perhaps matching TRBD1 (6 bases). CDR3 size: 14 residues. CDR1 LNHDA and CDR2 SQIVND come from the germline V gene (reference sequence). Trimming removed 7 bases at V and 8 bases at J, with 20 bases between. CDR3 region: CASTEGVLTGGYTF. CDR3 DNA sequence: TGTGCCAGTACCGAGGGGGTGCTTACAGGGGGCTACACCTTC.

J is TRBJ2-2 and V is TRBV10-2; 12 nucleotides match TRBD2. Unmatched junction bases numbered 1, after V lost 3 bases and J lost 5 bases. Germline V lookup: CDR1 WSHSY, CDR2 SAAADI. CDR3 size: 15 residues. CDR3 loop: CASSDLAGGTGELFF. The CDR3 DNA sequence: TGCGCCAGCAGTGACCTAGCGGGAGGGACCGGGGAGCTGTTTTTT.

Comment on this clone: The same CDR3 is also encoded by other DNA sequences in this sample. V and J are TRBV4-2 and TRBJ2-1, with a possible D match to TRBD2 (6 bases). Germline V gene data show CDR1 as LGHNA and CDR2 as YNFKEQ. The CDR3 covers 14 residues. V was clipped by 4 bases and J by 4 bases, with 11 bases between them. The CDR3 here is CASSRSGSYNEQFF. In nucleotides, the CDR3 is TGTGCCAGCAGCCGGAGCGGGTCATACAATGAGCAGTTCTTC.

The V and J genes are TRBV7-4 and TRBJ2-5; D uncertain. V lost 4 bases and J 5 bases, leaving 11 bases between the germline ends. Germline V gene data show CDR1 as SGHVT and CDR2 as SQSDAQ. The length of the CDR3 is 13 residues. The CDR3 sequence: CASSSRFGETQYF. Written as DNA, the CDR3 is TGTGCCAGCAGCTCCAGGTTCGGGGAGACCCAGTACTTC.

This chain links TRBV28 with TRBJ1-1; maybe TRBD1 (5 bases). Germline V gives CDR1 MDHEN, CDR2 SYDVKM. This CDR3 region has 15 residues. The ends were cut back, 8 bases at V and 2 bases at J, with 18 bases in the middle. The CDR3 DNA is TGTGCCAGCGGCCGTGGGGGGACGGCAAACACTGAAGCTTTCTTT. Its protein product is CASGRGGTANTEAFF.

The J gene is TRBJ1-4, the V gene TRBV6-5; D possibly corresponds to TRBD1 (5 bases). The CDR3 totals 15 residues. V lost 0 bases and J lost 5, with 10 bases in between. The germline V gene encodes CDR1 MNHEY and CDR2 SVGAGI. CDR3 sequence (DNA): TGTGCCAGCAGTTACTCCCGACAGATCAATGAAAAACTGTTTTTT. As protein: CASSYSRQINEKLFF.

CDR3 in DNA: TGTGCCAGCAGCCAAGAGACCCAGTACTTC. This sequence encodes CASSQETQYF. The rearrangement uses TRBV11-2 and TRBJ2-5; D is uncertain. Trimming stripped 5 bases from V and 2 bases from J, with 0 bases between. The germline V gene has CDR1 SGHAT and CDR2 FQNNGV. The CDR3 loop spans 10 amino acids.

The chain couples TRBV7-3 to TRBJ2-2, with no clear D. The CDR3 covers 16 residues. V lost 2 bases and J 4 bases, leaving 14 bases between the germline ends. The germline gives CDR1 SGHTA, CDR2 FQGTGA. CDR3 coding DNA: TGTGCCAGCAGCTTAGGTGGTCGGCGCGGCACCGGGGAGCTGTTTTTT. This codes for CASSLGGRRGTGELFF.

The rearrangement joins TRBV4-2 to TRBJ2-1, with 11 nucleotides matching TRBD2. Germline V gene lookup returns CDR1 LGHNA and CDR2 YNFKEQ. This CDR3 has 21 amino acids. Trimming took 3 bases from V and 0 from J; bases not matched to a gene: 16. DNA of the CDR3: TGTGCCAGCAGCCACCCCGGGACTAGCGGACTTAGGCTGAGCTCCTACAATGAGCAGTTCTTC. Translation gives CASSHPGTSGLRLSSYNEQFF.